What follows are 25 T cell receptor beta chains derived from one specimen sequenced in a study of metastatic and nonmetastatic thyroid tumors. TCRdb re-called clones via MiXCR from the PCR reads. Of around 6,000 clones in the sample, about 30% were seen once. All patients reached thyroid surgery having received no treatment beforehand. Specimen: adjacent normal tissue. These receptor sequences come from a male donor with papillary thyroid cancer or a benign thyroid nodule (not recorded which). Some clones in this sample may be carry-over from other donors' samples.

The J gene is TRBJ2-7, the V gene TRBV30; the D gene is possibly TRBD2 (6 bases). Per germline, CDR1 GTSNPN and CDR2 SVGIG (reference sequence). V was clipped by 3 bases and J by 3 bases, with 15 bases between them. The CDR3 extends over 14 amino acids. This CDR3 reads CAWSHGGGHYEQYF. The CDR3 DNA follows: TGTGCCTGGAGCCACGGTGGAGGGCACTACGAGCAGTACTTC. Filled out from reference TRBV30 and TRBJ2-7, the complete variable domain reads SQTIHQWPATLVQPVGSPLSLECTVEGTSNPNLYWYRQAAGRGLQLLFYSVGIGQISSEVPQNLSASRPQDRQFILSSKKLLLSDSGFYLCAWSHGGGHYEQYFGPGTRLTVT.

This clone was found a few times. V is TRBV12-3 or TRBV12-4 and J is TRBJ2-2, with TRBD2 matching 12 bases. CDR3 length: 16 residues. The V segment lost 5 bases and the J segment 4 bases; nucleotides outside the gene matches: 5. CDR3 in DNA: TGTGCCAGCAGTCCTCTAGCGGGAGGGCTCACCGGGGAGCTGTTTTTT. Protein sequence: CASSPLAGGLTGELFF.

This rearrangement joins TRBV7-6 to TRBJ2-5; 9 nucleotides agree with TRBD1. Germline V gives CDR1 SGHVS, CDR2 FNYEAQ. V trimming: 5 bases; J trimming: 3 bases; junction bases outside the gene matches: 7. This CDR3 has 15 amino acids. CDR3 coding DNA: TGTGCCAGCAGCCTGGGACAGGGTAACAAAGAGACCCAGTACTTC. Amino acid sequence: CASSLGQGNKETQYF.

This clone appeared once. This sequence joins TRBV20-1 and TRBJ2-4; TRBD1 matches 10 bases. The CDR3 has 13 amino acids. The junction had 7 bases not matched to a gene; V was cut back by 5 bases and J by 9 bases. CDR1 is DFQATT and CDR2 is SNEGSKA in the germline V gene (reference sequence). The CDR3 nucleotides are TGCAGTGCTCTCACAGGGGACAGGGGCATTCAGTACTTC. It encodes CSALTGDRGIQYF.

In its sample, this clone was seen a few times. This sequence joins TRBV6-1 and TRBJ2-1; D ambiguous. The germline CDR1 and CDR2 sequences are MNHNS and SASEGT. The germline V and J ends were trimmed by 7 bases and 10 bases, with 11 bases remaining between them. CDR3 size: 11 residues. The CDR3 DNA follows: TGTGCCAGCAAACTTAGCCACGAGCAGTTCTTC. This gives the protein CASKLSHEQFF.

The V gene is TRBV12-3 or TRBV12-4, the J gene TRBJ2-2; the match to TRBD2 covers 7 bases. V shed 6 bases and J 7 bases; nucleotides not matched to a gene: 14. The CDR3 runs to 16 residues. The CDR3 DNA is TGTGCCAGCAGCCTGGACGGAGGGAGGGCCCTCGGGGAGCTGTTTTTT. It specifies CASSLDGGRALGELFF.

The V gene is TRBV12-3 or TRBV12-4, the J gene TRBJ2-1; 8 nucleotides agree with TRBD2. The CDR3 totals 15 residues. V shed 8 bases, J shed 5 bases, and the junction held 11 bases outside the gene matches. In DNA, the CDR3 is TGTGCCAGCGGGGATAGCGGGAATTGGCACAATGAGCAGTTCTTC. Its translation: CASGDSGNWHNEQFF.

The sample holds a few counts of this clone. One junction end does not reproduce the germline sequence, and a read error may be involved. The rearrangement joins TRBV24-1 to TRBJ2-1; TRBD1 is a possible D gene (6 bases). Germline V gene sequence: CDR1 KGHDR, CDR2 SFDVKD. The CDR3 covers 16 residues. CDR3 sequence: CASSDAPGHGDTEQFF. Written as DNA, the CDR3 is TGTGCCTCCAGTGATGCACCGGGACATGGAGACACTGAGCAGTTCTTC.

This clone was recorded many times. This could be a read error, since a much larger clone is one nucleotide away. J is TRBJ2-1 and V is TRBV20-1; D ambiguous. The CDR3 loop spans 11 amino acids. Germline V lookup: CDR1 DFQATT, CDR2 SNEGSKA (reference sequence). The CDR3 region is CNARDGGEQFF. The CDR3 nucleotides read TGCAATGCTAGAGATGGCGGTGAGCAGTTCTTC.

Points on this clone: A clone one base away is much larger, so this may be a read error. Given the absence of the conserved phenylalanine or tryptophan at the CDR3 end, a read error is likely. This chain uses TRBV20-1 with TRBJ1-6; 7 bases are shared with TRBD1. Germline CDR1 DFQATT, CDR2 SNEGSKA (reference sequence). The V gene end was trimmed by 4 bases and the J gene end by 1 base; junction bases not matched to a gene: 4. The CDR3 is 15 residues long. The CDR3 DNA follows: TGCAGTGCTACCCCGGGACAGTCCTATAATTCACCCCTCCACCTT. Protein: CSATPGQSYNSPLHL.

About this clone itself: One end of the junction does not line up with germline, which may come from a read error. The gene calls are TRBV15 and TRBJ2-3; D may be TRBD1 or TRBD2 (6 bases each). The CDR3 covers 16 residues. The germline CDR1 and CDR2 sequences are LNHNV and YYDKDF (reference sequence). The CDR3 DNA reads TGTGTCACCAGCTCCTTTCCGGGGGCCGGCACAGATACGCAGTATTTT. This sequence encodes CVTSSFPGAGTDTQYF.

The chain's CDR3 is CASRVGGTNEKLFF. The CDR3 region has the DNA TGCGCCAGCAGGGTTGGGGGAACTAATGAAAAACTGTTTTTT. The chain combines TRBV5-1 with TRBJ1-4; the D gene is possibly TRBD1 (5 bases). Trimming cost V 5 bases and J 1 base, with 9 bases left between them. Germline V lookup: CDR1 SGHRS, CDR2 YFSETQ. The CDR3 runs to 14 residues.

The V and J genes are TRBV5-1 and TRBJ1-1, with 9 bases aligning to TRBD1. V dropped 3 bases and J dropped 8; count of bases not matched to a gene: 8. This CDR3 is 14 amino acids long. The germline V gene encodes CDR1 SGHRS and CDR2 YFSETQ. CDR3 bases: TGCGCCAGCAGCTGGGGGACAGGGCGCCTCGAAGCTTTCTTT. This sequence encodes CASSWGTGRLEAFF.

This clone was recorded only once. The chain couples TRBV30 to TRBJ1-2, with a tentative D call TRBD1 (5 bases). With 4 bases removed from V and 12 bases from J, the gap between germline ends came to 15 bases. Germline CDR1 GTSNPN, CDR2 SVGIG (reference sequence). This CDR3 has 11 residues. CDR3 sequence: CAWKLAGVDTF. As DNA, the CDR3 is TGTGCCTGGAAACTAGCGGGGGTGGACACCTTC.

This clone has just a few counts. Here the CDR3 DNA reads TGCGCCAGCAGTGAAGCAGGGGGTAGCACAGATACGCAGTATTTT. It translates to CASSEAGGSTDTQYF. The chain uses TRBV10-1 and TRBJ2-3; 7 bases map to TRBD1. CDR1 WNHNN and CDR2 SYGVQD come from the germline V gene (reference sequence). The CDR3 is 15 residues long. The ends lost 3 bases at V and 0 bases at J; junction bases unmatched: 3.

This clone has only a few counts. The chain combines TRBV12-3 or TRBV12-4 with TRBJ1-5; no firm D call. The CDR3 loop spans 16 amino acids. Deletions cut 7 bases from V and 1 base from J, with 17 bases between. The CDR3 here is CASKAWGLGSNQPQHF. CDR3 coding DNA: TGTGCCAGCAAGGCGTGGGGTCTCGGAAGCAATCAGCCCCAGCATTTT.

This clone was seen a few times. The chain employs TRBV6-2 or TRBV6-3 and TRBJ2-1, with 11 bases that match TRBD2. CDR3 length: 16 amino acids. CDR1 is MNHEY, CDR2 SVGEGT, per germline. V shed 3 bases and J 4 bases; nucleotides not matched to a gene: 5. Written as DNA, the CDR3 is TGTGCCAGCAGTTATATGGGACTAGCGGCTTACAATGAGCAGTTCTTC. It encodes CASSYMGLAAYNEQFF.

The rearrangement joins TRBV3-1 to TRBJ1-6, with 10 bases fitting TRBD1. The CDR3 loop spans 16 amino acids. CDR1 and CDR2 (germline): LGHDT, YNNKEL (reference sequence). Germline trimming cut 3 bases from V and 7 bases from J; bases unmatched to any gene: 6. In nucleotides, the CDR3 is TGTGCCAGCAGCCACCCGGACAGGGGGGGCAATTCACCCCTCCACTTT. Amino acid sequence: CASSHPDRGGNSPLHF.

This clone is a singleton in its sample. V gene TRBV2 combines with J gene TRBJ2-3; D remains unclear. The CDR3 covers 16 residues. CDR1 SNHLY and CDR2 FYNNEI come from the germline V gene. The V end was cut by 5 bases, the J end by 0 bases, with 15 bases between. CDR3 sequence (DNA): TGTGCCAGCAGTTTCCTGACACACCCGAGCACAGATACGCAGTATTTT. Protein: CASSFLTHPSTDTQYF.

V and J are TRBV27 and TRBJ2-6, with a tentative D call TRBD2 (6 bases). V was clipped by 9 bases and J by 0 bases, with 18 bases between them. The CDR3 loop spans 17 amino acids. Germline-derived CDR1 and CDR2 are MNHEY and SMNVEV (reference sequence). CDR3 nucleotide sequence: TGTGCCAGTTCCCGAGGGACGGGGGTCTCTGGGGCCAACGTCCTGACTTTC. It yields the protein CASSRGTGVSGANVLTF.

This clone was seen ten or more times. This sample includes further DNA sequences coding for the same CDR3. The chain is built from TRBV7-2 and TRBJ2-7, with D maybe TRBD2 (6 bases). This CDR3 has 14 residues. V lost 5 bases, J lost 2 bases, and 13 bases lay in between. Germline V gene lookup returns CDR1 SGHTA and CDR2 FQGNSA. CDR3 residues: CASSQLAATYEQYF. The CDR3 region has the DNA TGTGCCAGCAGCCAATTAGCGGCAACCTACGAGCAGTACTTC. Full variable domain (outside the CDR3, taken from reference TRBV7-2 and TRBJ2-7): GAGVSQSPSNKVTEKGKDVELRCDPISGHTALYWYRQSLGQGLEFLIYFQGNSAPDKSGLPSDRFSAERTGGSVSTLTIQRTQQEDSAVYLCASSQLAATYEQYFGPGTRLTVT.

This sequence joins TRBV27 and TRBJ2-7, with D possibly called TRBD1 or TRBD2 (6 bases each). V shed 0 bases and J shed 6 bases, with 18 bases lying between them. CDR1 MNHEY and CDR2 SMNVEV come from the germline V gene (reference sequence). The CDR3 sequence is 16 residues long. For the CDR3, the DNA is TGTGCCAGCAGTTTATCGAGGGGGGCTGGGTGGAGCGAGCAGTACTTC. It yields the protein CASSLSRGAGWSEQYF.

With respect to this clone: One end of the junction does not line up with germline, which may come from a read error. The chain employs TRBV5-1 and TRBJ2-7; D might be TRBD1 (6 bases). Germline V gene sequence: CDR1 SGHRS, CDR2 YFSETQ. CDR3 size: 15 residues. CDR3 residues: CASSASGGLFYEQYF. In nucleotides, the CDR3 is TGCGCCAGCAGCGCATCTGGGGGCCTCTTCTACGAGCAGTACTTT.

The rearrangement links TRBV5-1 to TRBJ2-7, with 14 bases that match TRBD2. Trimming removed 0 bases from V and 1 base from J; junction bases left unmatched: 9. CDR1 SGHRS and CDR2 YFSETQ come from the germline V gene. This CDR3 is 19 amino acids long. CDR3 in DNA: TGCGCCAGCAGCTTGGTCTCTACGGGACTAGCGGGAGAGTCCTACGAGCAGTACTTC. This sequence encodes CASSLVSTGLAGESYEQYF.

This clone has only a few counts. V and J are TRBV12-3 or TRBV12-4 and TRBJ1-4, with TRBD1 identical over 7 bases. The CDR3 is 14 residues long. J lost 8 bases, V lost 3 bases, and 6 bases had no gene match. The CDR3 region is CASSFRGGGEKLFF. The CDR3, as DNA: TGTGCCAGCAGTTTCAGGGGGGGTGGAGAAAAACTGTTTTTT.